This TCR beta chain was documented in a study of blood T cell repertoires in COVID-19. CDR1 and CDR2 (germline): SGHRS, YFSETQ. Trimming cost V 4 bases and J 10 bases; bases outside gene matches: 7. The CDR3 sequence is 13 residues long. Method: immunoSEQ multiplex PCR; TCRdb's copy keeps in-frame clones and lacks some. The sample has 250,000 to 300,000 clones, approximately 85% seen once. Material: peripheral blood. The V gene is TRBV5-1, the J gene TRBJ2-1; 8 nucleotides agree with TRBD2. The receptor was isolated from a woman aged 65 to 85 with acute or convalescent COVID-19. This chain's CDR3 is CASSRPERGEQFF. In DNA, the CDR3 is TGCGCCAGCAGCCGCCCCGAGCGGGGGGAGCAGTTCTTC. Based on the CDR3 plus reference TRBV5-1 and TRBJ2-1, the full variable domain is KAGVTQTPRYLIKTRGQQVTLSCSPISGHRSVSWYQQTPGQGLQFLFEYFSETQRNKGNFPGRFSGRQFSNSRSEMNVSTLELGDSALYLCASSRPERGEQFFGPGTRLTVL.